These 29 T cell receptor beta chains were sequenced from one sample in a study of T cells expressing NK-cell markers. TCRdb re-called the 5' RACE reads, yielding one record per CDR3 amino acid sequence without DNA. This table lists about 450,000 distinct CDR3 sequences. Source material: blood T cells: a sorted CD56 or NKG2C T cell subset, CD4+ or CD8+ T cells, or bulk PBMC T cells (not recorded which). These receptors were obtained from a woman aged 18 to 75 in good health.

This chain uses TRBV28 with TRBJ2-7. Germline values: CDR1 MDHEN, CDR2 SYDVKM. The CDR3 spans 14 residues. The CDR3 here is CASSHGGSSYEQYF. Based on the CDR3 plus reference TRBV28 and TRBJ2-7, the full variable domain is DVKVTQSSRYLVKRTGEKVFLECVQDMDHENMFWYRQDPGLGLRLIYFSYDVKMKEKGDIPEGYSVSREKKERFSLILESASTNQTSMYLCASSHGGSSYEQYFGPGTRLTVT.

The chain recombines TRBV20-1 with TRBJ1-1. Germline CDR1 DFQATT, CDR2 SNEGSKA (reference sequence). CDR3 length: 15 amino acids. The CDR3 sequence: CSARDLTGRDTEAFF.

This chain connects TRBV3-1 to TRBJ2-5; absent DNA, TCRdb's TRBD2 call cannot be checked. CDR1 and CDR2 (germline): LGHDT, YNNKEL (reference sequence). This CDR3 contains 19 residues. The CDR3 loop reads CASSQEQGLAGRYQETQYF.

This chain uses TRBV6-2 or TRBV6-3 with TRBJ1-5. Germline V CDR1 and CDR2: MNHEY, SVGEGT. The CDR3 has 15 amino acids. This chain's CDR3 is CASSYPELRIGPQHF.

The chain couples TRBV19 to TRBJ1-1; TCRdb indicates TRBD1, and absent DNA this call remains unverified. CDR3 length: 11 amino acids. Germline-derived CDR1 and CDR2 are LNHDA and SQIVND (reference sequence). The CDR3 is CASSGTREAFF.

This chain uses TRBV3-1 with TRBJ2-2; TCRdb's D gene call, TRBD1, goes unchecked for lack of DNA. Germline values: CDR1 LGHDT, CDR2 YNNKEL (reference sequence). This CDR3 is built from 15 residues. The CDR3 spells CASKAGGASTGELFF.

The rearrangement joins TRBV28 to TRBJ2-4; TCRdb indicates TRBD2, and absent DNA this call remains unverified. Germline values: CDR1 MDHEN, CDR2 SYDVKM. The CDR3 consists of 16 residues. The CDR3 loop is CASSYWATAAKNIQYF.

The chain joins TRBV5-6 to TRBJ2-7; as DNA is missing, the TRBD2 call by TCRdb cannot be tested. Germline CDR1 and CDR2: SGHDT and YYEEEE. The CDR3 runs 16 residues. CDR3 loop: CASSLRRLSLSYEQYF.

V and J are TRBV6-2 or TRBV6-3 and TRBJ2-7; TCRdb reports TRBD1, a call that lacks DNA to check it against. Per germline, CDR1 MNHEY and CDR2 SVGEGT. The CDR3 totals 14 residues. The CDR3 spells CASSSGTAVYEQYF.

V and J are TRBV20-1 and TRBJ2-5; without DNA, the TCRdb call of TRBD2 cannot be checked. From germline, CDR1 is DFQATT and CDR2 SNEGSKA (reference sequence). This CDR3 comprises 14 residues. The CDR3 region is CSASATSGRETQYF.

This chain connects TRBV20-1 to TRBJ1-4; lacking DNA, the TRBD1 call made by TCRdb goes unchecked. Germline CDR1 and CDR2: DFQATT and SNEGSKA (reference sequence). The CDR3 consists of 15 residues. The CDR3 sequence: CSASRGRATNEKLFF.

V gene TRBV7-3 combines with J gene TRBJ2-5. The CDR3 covers 13 residues. CDR1 is SGHTA and CDR2 is FQGTGA in the germline V gene. The CDR3 is CASSLNPRETQYF.

The rearrangement uses TRBV20-1 and TRBJ2-3; the TCRdb D gene call, TRBD1, has no DNA to confirm it. Germline loops: CDR1 DFQATT, CDR2 SNEGSKA (reference sequence). This CDR3 contains 13 residues. CDR3 protein: CRASGDQTYTQYF.

The chain joins TRBV4-1 to TRBJ2-2; with no DNA, the TCRdb D assignment of TRBD1 cannot be verified. Per the germline V gene, CDR1 is MGHRA and CDR2 is YSYEKL. CDR3 length: 14 amino acids. The CDR3 sequence is CASSGNRVTGELFF.

The chain combines TRBV5-1 with TRBJ2-3; TCRdb's assignment of TRBD1 cannot be checked, as there is no DNA. Germline V gene lookup returns CDR1 SGHRS and CDR2 YFSETQ. The length of the CDR3 is 14 residues. The CDR3 loop is CASSLARDTDTQYF.

The chain couples TRBV20-1 to TRBJ2-4. The CDR3 is 14 residues long. CDR1 is DFQATT and CDR2 is SNEGSKA in the germline V gene (reference sequence). CDR3 loop: CSARVGWAKNIQYF.

The J gene is TRBJ2-5, the V gene TRBV12-3 or TRBV12-4. This CDR3 comprises 13 residues. This CDR3 is CASSFSDQETQYF.

This rearrangement joins TRBV27 to TRBJ1-5; TCRdb lists TRBD1, though no DNA is available to test this call. The CDR3 runs 19 residues. Germline V gene sequence: CDR1 MNHEY, CDR2 SMNVEV (reference sequence). The CDR3 sequence: CASSLSAGTGVYSNQPQHF.

This chain connects TRBV20-1 to TRBJ2-4. CDR1 and CDR2 (germline): DFQATT, SNEGSKA (reference sequence). The CDR3 has 14 amino acids. The CDR3 sequence: CSALGPVAKNIQYF.

The chain's CDR3 is CAIRDVEYEQYF. The chain is built from TRBV10-3 and TRBJ2-7. CDR3 length: 12 amino acids. The germline gives CDR1 ENHRY, CDR2 SYGVKD.

V gene TRBV18 combines with J gene TRBJ2-2. The CDR3 covers 15 residues. The germline V gene has CDR1 KGHSH and CDR2 LQKENI. CDR3 sequence: CASSPGLADTGELFF.

This CDR3 is CSVGGQGETQYF. This chain connects TRBV29-1 to TRBJ2-5; TCRdb calls TRBD1, which cannot be checked without DNA. The CDR3 is 12 amino acids. Germline V gives CDR1 SQVTM, CDR2 ANQGSEA.

The V call is TRBV12-3 or TRBV12-4, the J call TRBJ2-7; TCRdb gives TRBD1 as the D gene, but with no DNA this cannot be confirmed. CDR3 length equals 13 residues. The CDR3 here is CASSPDTYYEQYF.

This rearrangement joins TRBV12-3 or TRBV12-4 to TRBJ2-1; without DNA, the TCRdb call of TRBD2 cannot be checked. The CDR3 sequence is 15 residues long. CDR3 region: CASTWSLAAYNEQFF.

The chain combines TRBV20-1 with TRBJ1-6. This CDR3 is built from 13 residues. Looked up from germline, CDR1 is DFQATT and CDR2 is SNEGSKA (reference sequence). The chain's CDR3 is CSARGTTGSPLHF.

This chain links TRBV12-3 or TRBV12-4 with TRBJ1-5; TCRdb gives TRBD1 as the D gene, but with no DNA this cannot be confirmed. The CDR3 spans 16 residues. The CDR3 here is CASSFLRGEGNQPQHF.

This chain uses TRBV27 with TRBJ1-5; TCRdb names TRBD1, which stays unverified in the absence of DNA. CDR1 is MNHEY and CDR2 is SMNVEV in the germline V gene (reference sequence). The CDR3 contains 19 residues. CDR3 loop: CASSTLTGGGSYSNQPQHF.

The chain carries TRBV28 and TRBJ1-1; TCRdb gives TRBD1 as the D gene, but with no DNA this cannot be confirmed. The V gene's germline CDR1 is MDHEN and CDR2 SYDVKM. CDR3 length equals 14 residues. CDR3 sequence reads: CASRLDRVDPEAFF.

The chain has TRBV5-1 and TRBJ1-6; TCRdb lists TRBD1, though no DNA is available to test this call. This CDR3 is built from 14 residues. Germline V CDR1 and CDR2: SGHRS, YFSETQ. The CDR3 loop is CASSPGQGNSPLHF.